Following are 27 T cell receptor beta chains from one sample sequenced in a study of post-analysis software for immune sequencing data. Built from TCR beta cDNA, the libraries had unique molecular identifiers in them. TCRdb reprocessed the PCR reads with MiXCR, giving one entry per CDR3 protein. This sample yields about 160,000 distinct CDR3 sequences, of which roughly 35% are seen a single time; 25% to 35% belongs to the top ten. The sequences come from blood, collected after autologous hematopoietic stem cell transplantation. The source of these receptors is a girl aged 10 to 17 with multiple sclerosis.

V and J are TRBV6-6 and TRBJ1-4, with TRBD1 as a possible D gene (5 bases). Germline loops: CDR1 MNHNY, CDR2 SVGAGI (reference sequence). Trimming removed 7 bases from V and 8 bases from J, with 17 bases in between. This CDR3 is 14 amino acids long. This CDR3 reads CASIEGLTVEKLFF. CDR3 coding DNA: TGTGCCAGCATTGAGGGGCTCACAGTAGAAAAACTGTTTTTT.

This clonotype was seen a handful of times. V usage is TRBV4-2 and J usage is TRBJ2-7, with 10 bases lining up with TRBD2. After removal of 4 bases from V and 3 bases from J, the junction contained 18 bases not matched to a gene. The CDR3 is made up of 19 amino acids. Germline-derived CDR1 and CDR2 are LGHNA and YNFKEQ. This chain's CDR3 is CASSPNQRLAGMRGYEQYF. The CDR3 coding sequence is TGTGCCAGCAGCCCCAACCAAAGACTAGCGGGTATGAGGGGCTACGAGCAGTACTTC.

The CDR3 loop is CASSLAGSGANVLTF. CDR3 in DNA: TGTGCCAGCAGCTTAGCGGGCTCTGGGGCCAACGTCCTGACTTTC. This sequence joins TRBV7-3 and TRBJ2-6; a weak D match, TRBD2 (5 bases). Trimming removed 2 bases from V and 0 bases from J, with 5 bases in between. This CDR3 spans 15 amino acids. Germline CDR1 reads SGHTA; CDR2 reads FQGTGA.

At least ten counts were recorded for this clonotype. The chain uses TRBV6-5 and TRBJ1-2, with 7 bases identical to TRBD1. CDR1 MNHEY and CDR2 SVGAGI come from the germline V gene. The CDR3 sequence is 14 residues long. V dropped 6 bases and J dropped 8; count of bases not matched to a gene: 12. The CDR3 is CASSTQGGSRGYTF. The CDR3 nucleotides are TGTGCCAGCAGCACCCAAGGGGGCTCGAGAGGCTACACCTTC.

The gene calls are TRBV24-1 and TRBJ2-2, with 10 bases identical to TRBD2. V shed 8 bases and J 3 bases; nucleotides not matched to a gene: 2. CDR3 length equals 14 residues. Per germline, CDR1 KGHDR and CDR2 SFDVKD. CDR3 nucleotide sequence: TGTGCCACCACTAGCGGGAGAGACACCGGGGAGCTGTTTTTT. The encoded protein is CATTSGRDTGELFF.

This clonotype was seen many times. This chain connects TRBV12-3 or TRBV12-4 to TRBJ1-4; a weak D match, TRBD1 (6 bases). V dropped 4 bases and J dropped 7 bases, with 13 bases sitting between them. This CDR3 comprises 14 residues. The CDR3 reads CASSYRGGGEKLFF. CDR3 DNA: TGTGCCAGCAGTTACCGGGGAGGGGGTGAAAAACTGTTTTTT.

V is TRBV21-1 and J is TRBJ2-5; the table's D call of TRBD2 was not tested on the DNA. TRBV21-1 has pseudogene status. This CDR3 has 18 residues. The CDR3 bases are TGTGCCAGCAGCAAGGGAAAATCACGAGCGGGGTATCAAGAGACCCAGTACTTC. Translation gives CASSKGKSRAGYQETQYF.

This clonotype has just a few counts. This chain connects TRBV5-5 to TRBJ1-2; no reliable D call. Trimming stripped 0 bases from V and 2 bases from J, with 14 bases between. The CDR3 runs 16 residues. Germline CDR1 is SGHKS and CDR2 is YYEKEE (reference sequence). The CDR3 loop reads CASSLAGSGLNYGYTF. In DNA form, the CDR3 reads TGTGCCAGCAGCTTGGCTGGCTCCGGACTGAACTATGGCTACACCTTC. Filled out from reference TRBV5-5 and TRBJ1-2, the complete variable domain reads DAGVTQSPTHLIKTRGQQVTLRCSPISGHKSVSWYQQVLGQGPQFIFQYYEKEERGRGNFPDRFSARQFPNYSSELNVNALLLGDSALYLCASSLAGSGLNYGYTFGSGTRLTVV.

This clonotype was observed a few times. This chain joins TRBV20-1 and TRBJ2-3, with D perhaps matching TRBD1 (5 bases). The V and J ends lost 2 bases and 6 bases respectively, with 21 bases between them. The CDR3 totals 16 residues. Germline V CDR1 and CDR2: DFQATT, SNEGSKA (reference sequence). This chain's CDR3 is CSARPIRGRTGDTQYF. The CDR3 nucleotides read TGCAGTGCTAGACCAATAAGGGGCAGGACCGGGGATACGCAGTATTTT.

For this clonotype: Its ends do not fully match the called genes, so a read error is possible. The chain links TRBV14 to TRBJ1-1; D is unclear. Per germline, CDR1 SGHDN and CDR2 FVKESK. The CDR3 spans 14 residues. In DNA, the CDR3 is TGTGCCGGCAGCCACATAGGAGTGAACACTGAAGCTTTCTTT. Protein sequence: CAGSHIGVNTEAFF.

This clonotype has just one count. The chain recombines TRBV18 with TRBJ2-1; D possibly matches TRBD1 or TRBD2 (5 bases each). The CDR3 loop spans 16 amino acids. V lost 4 bases and J 5 bases, leaving 18 bases between the germline ends. Germline V gene lookup returns CDR1 KGHSH and CDR2 LQKENI. The CDR3 DNA reads as TGTGCCAGCTCACGCCGGGACCGGTATCTCGACAATGAGCAGTTCTTC. Translated: CASSRRDRYLDNEQFF.

This clonotype came up a few times. V and J are TRBV12-3 or TRBV12-4 and TRBJ1-5; D is undetermined. The CDR3 extends over 15 amino acids. Trimming removed 3 bases from V and 0 bases from J, with 9 bases in between. Written as DNA, the CDR3 is TGTGCCAGCAGTTTCGGTGCTCCTAGCAATCAGCCCCAGCATTTT. This sequence encodes CASSFGAPSNQPQHF.

This clonotype came up many times. The V call is TRBV7-8, the J call TRBJ1-1, with D unclear. Trimming stripped 1 base from V and 0 bases from J, with 6 bases between. The CDR3 sequence is 14 residues long. CDR1 and CDR2 (germline): SGHVS, FQNEAQ. Written as DNA, the CDR3 is TGTGCCAGCAGCTTAGAGGACGTGAACACTGAAGCTTTCTTT. Protein product: CASSLEDVNTEAFF.

In its sample, this clonotype was seen once. This chain joins TRBV5-1 and TRBJ2-7; 7 bases line up with TRBD1. J lost 0 bases, V lost 4 bases, and 10 bases had no gene match. The CDR3 is made up of 16 amino acids. Germline CDR1 and CDR2: SGHRS and YFSETQ. This chain's CDR3 is CASSALGQFLSYEQYF. In DNA form, the CDR3 reads TGCGCCAGCAGCGCCCTGGGACAGTTTCTCTCCTACGAGCAGTACTTC.

The chain combines TRBV20-1 with TRBJ2-7; D may be TRBD1 (5 bases). CDR3 length: 12 residues. With 3 bases removed from V and 5 bases from J, the gap between germline ends came to 11 bases. Looked up from germline, CDR1 is DFQATT and CDR2 is SNEGSKA (reference sequence). CDR3 region: CSARQGVDEQYF. The CDR3 DNA reads TGCAGTGCTAGGCAGGGTGTGGACGAGCAGTACTTC.

The chain recombines TRBV2 with TRBJ2-4; unclear D gene. The J call may be in error: the DNA end matches TRBJ2-5 better. Germline V gives CDR1 SNHLY, CDR2 FYNNEI. This CDR3 has 12 amino acids. The CDR3: CASIFVEETQYF. In DNA form, the CDR3 reads TGTGCCAGCATTTTCGTCGAAGAGACCCAGTACTTC.

The chain combines TRBV12-3 or TRBV12-4 with TRBJ2-1; 11 nucleotides line up with TRBD2. CDR3 length: 17 residues. Losses at the gene ends were 3 bases for V and 0 bases for J; bases not matched to a gene: 4. CDR3 DNA sequence: TGTGCCAGCAGTTTCCCCCTAGCGGGGGGCTCCTACAATGAGCAGTTCTTC. Translating it yields CASSFPLAGGSYNEQFF.

The V call is TRBV24-1, the J call TRBJ2-7, with D maybe TRBD2 (6 bases). Germline values: CDR1 KGHDR, CDR2 SFDVKD. CDR3 length: 14 amino acids. Trimming stripped 2 bases from V and 5 bases from J, with 12 bases between. The CDR3 nucleotides are TGTGCCACCAGTGATTACGTTAGGAGGGACGAGCAGTACTTC. This gives the protein CATSDYVRRDEQYF.

This chain joins TRBV28 and TRBJ2-7; D gene unclear. Per the germline V gene, CDR1 is MDHEN and CDR2 is SYDVKM. This CDR3 region has 14 residues. V gave up 5 bases and J gave up 3 bases, with 14 bases separating them. The CDR3 DNA reads as TGTGCCAGCAGTGAAGTTACCATCGGCTACGAGCAGTACTTC. Residues: CASSEVTIGYEQYF.

This chain links TRBV6-2 or TRBV6-3 with TRBJ2-3; D gene unclear. Germline V gives CDR1 MNHEY, CDR2 SVGEGT. The germline V and J ends were trimmed by 3 bases and 2 bases, with 15 bases remaining between them. This CDR3 has 16 residues. The CDR3 bases are TGTGCCAGCAGTTATCCCCTGGACGGATTCACAGATACGCAGTATTTT. Protein sequence: CASSYPLDGFTDTQYF.

The table lists this clonotype with many counts. This chain uses TRBV29-1 with TRBJ2-7; 8 bases map to TRBD2. Trimming at V came to 4 bases and at J to 3 bases, leaving 5 bases not matched to a gene. Germline CDR1 SQVTM, CDR2 ANQGSEA. This CDR3 is 13 amino acids long. The chain's CDR3 is CSVAGRALYEQYF. CDR3 DNA: TGCAGCGTTGCCGGGAGGGCCCTCTACGAGCAGTACTTC.

The chain combines TRBV7-2 with TRBJ2-3; TRBD2 matches 15 bases. The germline CDR1 and CDR2 sequences are SGHTA and FQGNSA. With 1 base clipped from V and 3 bases from J, the junction kept 5 bases outside the gene matches. This CDR3 is built from 18 residues. In DNA, the CDR3 is TGTGCCAGCAGCTTAGTTGGGACTAGCGGGAGGTTAACAGATACGCAGTATTTT. Protein sequence: CASSLVGTSGRLTDTQYF.

This clonotype was counted ten times or more. The chain combines TRBV9 with TRBJ2-3, with a tentative D call TRBD2 (6 bases). There are 15 residues in the CDR3. Trimming shortened V by 0 bases and J by 5 bases, and 13 bases separated the two germline ends. The germline V gene encodes CDR1 SGDLS and CDR2 YYNGEE. The CDR3 sequence is CASSVGGGSLDTQYF. The CDR3 DNA is TGTGCCAGCAGCGTAGGAGGAGGGAGTTTAGATACGCAGTATTTT.

This chain uses TRBV5-1 with TRBJ1-2, with 11 bases matching TRBD1. V dropped 3 bases and J dropped 7; count of bases not matched to a gene: 5. The V gene's germline CDR1 is SGHRS and CDR2 YFSETQ. The CDR3 runs 14 residues. CDR3 amino acids: CASSSGQGVRGYTF. The CDR3 region has the DNA TGCGCCAGCAGCTCGGGACAGGGGGTACGTGGCTACACCTTC.

V gene TRBV7-9 combines with J gene TRBJ2-5; D is unclear. Per the germline V gene, CDR1 is SEHNR and CDR2 is FQNEAQ (reference sequence). The CDR3 sequence is 15 residues long. The germline V and J ends were trimmed by 3 bases and 2 bases, with 13 bases remaining between them. Here the CDR3 DNA reads TGTGCCAGCAGCTTGCCATTGGCGGAGCAAGAGACCCAGTACTTC. It yields the protein CASSLPLAEQETQYF.

J is TRBJ2-7 and V is TRBV12-3 or TRBV12-4; 8 bases agree with TRBD1. V lost 3 bases to trimming and J lost 10 bases; unmatched junction nucleotides: 5. This CDR3 has 12 residues. The CDR3 DNA sequence: TGTGCCAGCAGTTTCCCGGGACAGGTACAGTACTTC. Residues: CASSFPGQVQYF.

In this sample, this clonotype turned up a few times. The rearrangement links TRBV9 to TRBJ2-1; a weak D match, TRBD2 (5 bases). V was shortened by 7 bases and J by 5 bases, with 10 bases between the two germline ends. This CDR3 is built from 12 residues. Germline assignment: CDR1 SGDLS and CDR2 YYNGEE. This chain's CDR3 is CASSRADNEQFF. Written as DNA, the CDR3 is TGTGCCAGCTCGAGGGCGGACAATGAGCAGTTCTTC.